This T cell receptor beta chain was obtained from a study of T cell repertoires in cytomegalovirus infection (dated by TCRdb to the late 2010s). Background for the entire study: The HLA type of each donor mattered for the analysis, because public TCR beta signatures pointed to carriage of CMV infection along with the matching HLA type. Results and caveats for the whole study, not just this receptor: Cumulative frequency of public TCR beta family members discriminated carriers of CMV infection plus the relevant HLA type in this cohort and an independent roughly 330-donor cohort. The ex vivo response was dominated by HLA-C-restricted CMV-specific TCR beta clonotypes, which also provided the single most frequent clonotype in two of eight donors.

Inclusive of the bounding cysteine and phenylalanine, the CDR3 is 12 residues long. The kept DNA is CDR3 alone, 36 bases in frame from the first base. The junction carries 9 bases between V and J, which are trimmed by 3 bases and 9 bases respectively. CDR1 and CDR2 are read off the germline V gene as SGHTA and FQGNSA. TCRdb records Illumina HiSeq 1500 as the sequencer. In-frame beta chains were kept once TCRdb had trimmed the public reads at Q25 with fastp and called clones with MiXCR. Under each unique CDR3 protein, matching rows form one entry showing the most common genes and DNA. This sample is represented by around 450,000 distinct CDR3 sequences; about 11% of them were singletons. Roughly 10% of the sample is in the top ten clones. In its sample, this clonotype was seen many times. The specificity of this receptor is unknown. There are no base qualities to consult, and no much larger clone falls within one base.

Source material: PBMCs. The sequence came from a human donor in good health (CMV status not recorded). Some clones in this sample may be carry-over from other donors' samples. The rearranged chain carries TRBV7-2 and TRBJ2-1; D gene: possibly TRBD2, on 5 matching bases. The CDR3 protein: CASSLPGGEQFF. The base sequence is TGTGCCAGCAGCTTGCCAGGAGGTGAGCAGTTCTTC. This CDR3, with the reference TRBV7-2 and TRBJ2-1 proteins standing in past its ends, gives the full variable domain GAGVSQSPSNKVTEKGKDVELRCDPISGHTALYWYRQSLGQGLEFLIYFQGNSAPDKSGLPSDRFSAERTGGSVSTLTIQRTQQEDSAVYLCASSLPGGEQFFGPGTRLTVL.